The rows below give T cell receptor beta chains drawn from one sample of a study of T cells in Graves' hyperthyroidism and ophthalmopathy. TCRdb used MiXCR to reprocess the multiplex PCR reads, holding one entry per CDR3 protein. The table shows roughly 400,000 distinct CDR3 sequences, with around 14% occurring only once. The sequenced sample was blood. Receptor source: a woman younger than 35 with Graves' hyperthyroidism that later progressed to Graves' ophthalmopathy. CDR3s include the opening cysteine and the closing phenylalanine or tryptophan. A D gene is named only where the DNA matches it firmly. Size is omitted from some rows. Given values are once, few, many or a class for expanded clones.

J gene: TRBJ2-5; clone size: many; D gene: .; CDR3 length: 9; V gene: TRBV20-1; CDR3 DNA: TGCAGTTCAAAGGAGACCCAGTACTTC; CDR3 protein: CSSKETQYF
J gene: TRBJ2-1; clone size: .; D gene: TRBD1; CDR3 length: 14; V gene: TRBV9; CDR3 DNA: TGTGCCAGCGATAGGGGACAGGGGGTCAATGAGCAGTTCTTC; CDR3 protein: CASDRGQGVNEQFF
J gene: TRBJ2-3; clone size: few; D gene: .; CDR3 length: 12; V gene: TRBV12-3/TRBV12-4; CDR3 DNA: TGTGCCAGCAGTTTAGCGCAGGACTACCAGTATTTT; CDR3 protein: CASSLAQDYQYF
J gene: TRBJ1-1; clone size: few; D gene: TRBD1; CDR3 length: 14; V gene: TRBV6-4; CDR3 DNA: TGTGCCAGCAGTTCAGACAGGGTTAGCACCGAAGCTTTCTTT; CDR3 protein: CASSSDRVSTEAFF
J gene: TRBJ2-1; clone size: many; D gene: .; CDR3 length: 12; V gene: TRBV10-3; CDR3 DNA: TGTGCCATCAGTCAGGCTAACAATGAGCAGTTCTTC; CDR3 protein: CAISQANNEQFF
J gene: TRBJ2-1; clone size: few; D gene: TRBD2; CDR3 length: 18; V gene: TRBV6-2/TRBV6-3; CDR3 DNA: TGTGCCAGCAGTTCGGGACTAGCGGGAGGGTCAATCTACAATGAGCAGTTCTTC; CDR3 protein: CASSSGLAGGSIYNEQFF
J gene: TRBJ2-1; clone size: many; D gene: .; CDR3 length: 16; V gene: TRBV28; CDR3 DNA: TGTGCCAGCAGTGCAGACAGAGTCTTCTCCTACAATGAGCAGTTCTTC; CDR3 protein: CASSADRVFSYNEQFF
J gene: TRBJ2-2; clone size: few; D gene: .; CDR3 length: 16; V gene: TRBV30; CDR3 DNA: TGTGCCTGGAGTAATAGACAGCGACTTAACACCGGGGAGCTGTTTTTT; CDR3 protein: CAWSNRQRLNTGELFF
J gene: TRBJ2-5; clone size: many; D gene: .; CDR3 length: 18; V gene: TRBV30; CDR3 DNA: TGTGCCTGGAGGCACCCCTTCCCCTACCCGGGACAAAAAGAGACCCAGTACTTC; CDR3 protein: CAWRHPFPYPGQKETQYF
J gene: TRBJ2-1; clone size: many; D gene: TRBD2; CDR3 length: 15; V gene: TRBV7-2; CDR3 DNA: TGTGCCAGCAGCTTAGTAGCGGGAGCGAACAATGAGCAGTTCTTC; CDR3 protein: CASSLVAGANNEQFF
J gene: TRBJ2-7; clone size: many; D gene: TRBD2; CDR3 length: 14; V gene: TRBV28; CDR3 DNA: TGTGCCAGCAGTATTGGACTAGCGAGGGGCGAGCAGTACTTC; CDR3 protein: CASSIGLARGEQYF
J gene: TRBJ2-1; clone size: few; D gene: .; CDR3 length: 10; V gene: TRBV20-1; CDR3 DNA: TGCAGTGCTCCTCTCAATGAGCAGTTCTTC; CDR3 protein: CSAPLNEQFF
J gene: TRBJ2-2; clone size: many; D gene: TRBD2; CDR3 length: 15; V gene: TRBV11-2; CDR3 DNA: TGTGCCAGCAGCCGGGGCGGGGGGGGCACCGGGGAGCTGTTTTTT; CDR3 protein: CASSRGGGGTGELFF
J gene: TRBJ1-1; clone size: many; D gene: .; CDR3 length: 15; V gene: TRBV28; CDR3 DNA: TGTGCCAGCACCGACTGGGGCGGCGAAAGGACTGAAGCTTTCTTT; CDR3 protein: CASTDWGGERTEAFF
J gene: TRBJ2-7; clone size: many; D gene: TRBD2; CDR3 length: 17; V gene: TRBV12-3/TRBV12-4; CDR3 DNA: TGTGCCAGCAGTTTCCGTCTAGCGGGGATGAGCTCCTACGAGCAGTACTTC; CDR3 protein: CASSFRLAGMSSYEQYF
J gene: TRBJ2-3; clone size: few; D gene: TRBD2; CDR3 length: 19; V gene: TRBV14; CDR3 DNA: TGTGCCAGCAGCCAAGAGGGAGCGGGAGAAAACACCTACACAGATACGCAGTATTTT; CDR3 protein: CASSQEGAGENTYTDTQYF
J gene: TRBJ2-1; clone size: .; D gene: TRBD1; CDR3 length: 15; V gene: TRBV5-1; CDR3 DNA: TGTGCCAGCAGCCGAGGACAGGGGCCCTACAATGAGCAGTTCTTC; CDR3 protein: CASSRGQGPYNEQFF
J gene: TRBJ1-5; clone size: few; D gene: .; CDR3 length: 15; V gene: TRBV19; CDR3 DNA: TGTGCCAGTAGTATGAGGTTGGGGTCCCTTCAGCCCCAGCATTTT; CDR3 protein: CASSMRLGSLQPQHF
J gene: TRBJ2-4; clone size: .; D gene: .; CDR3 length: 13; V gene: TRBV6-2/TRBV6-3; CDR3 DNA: TGTGCCAGCAGTTACGACGCCAAAAACATTCAGTACTTC; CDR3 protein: CASSYDAKNIQYF
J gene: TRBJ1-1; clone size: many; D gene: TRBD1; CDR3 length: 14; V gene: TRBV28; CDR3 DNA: TGTGCCAGCAGTACAACAGGGGATGGTGCTGAAGCTTTCTTT; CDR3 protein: CASSTTGDGAEAFF